This T cell receptor (beta chain) was retrieved from a study of metastatic and nonmetastatic thyroid tumors. Study overall: The comparison covered peripheral blood and tumor or nodule tissue in malignant and benign thyroid patients.

This CDR3 has 15 amino acids. After removal of 3 bases from V and 1 base from J, the junction contained 5 bases not matched to a gene. CDR1 is LGHNA and CDR2 is YSLEER in the germline V gene. General study findings and limits: Malignant thyroid tumors reportedly exceeded benign nodules significantly in TCR beta diversity, with the difference appearing in blood and tumor.

In its sample, this clone was seen many times. Its antigen remains unknown. As handled by the study authors: For papillary thyroid cancer, a distant-metastasis classifier was constructed from CDR3 differences observed across clinicopathological groups. Using MiXCR, TCRdb re-called clones from the PCR reads. These V and J calls are TCRdb output, not the study's own analysis. The table records approximately 28,000 clones, over 20% of them present only once. No treatment of any kind had been given to any patient before thyroid surgery. The clonotype originates from a female donor with papillary thyroid cancer or a benign thyroid nodule (not recorded which). Some clones in this sample may be carry-over from other donors' samples. Material for sequencing was blood. The gene calls are TRBV4-3 and TRBJ2-7; the match to TRBD1 covers 8 bases. The CDR3 nucleotides are TGCGCCAGCAGCCAGGCAGGGGGCGAATCCTACGAGCAGTACTTC. Its translation: CASSQAGGESYEQYF.